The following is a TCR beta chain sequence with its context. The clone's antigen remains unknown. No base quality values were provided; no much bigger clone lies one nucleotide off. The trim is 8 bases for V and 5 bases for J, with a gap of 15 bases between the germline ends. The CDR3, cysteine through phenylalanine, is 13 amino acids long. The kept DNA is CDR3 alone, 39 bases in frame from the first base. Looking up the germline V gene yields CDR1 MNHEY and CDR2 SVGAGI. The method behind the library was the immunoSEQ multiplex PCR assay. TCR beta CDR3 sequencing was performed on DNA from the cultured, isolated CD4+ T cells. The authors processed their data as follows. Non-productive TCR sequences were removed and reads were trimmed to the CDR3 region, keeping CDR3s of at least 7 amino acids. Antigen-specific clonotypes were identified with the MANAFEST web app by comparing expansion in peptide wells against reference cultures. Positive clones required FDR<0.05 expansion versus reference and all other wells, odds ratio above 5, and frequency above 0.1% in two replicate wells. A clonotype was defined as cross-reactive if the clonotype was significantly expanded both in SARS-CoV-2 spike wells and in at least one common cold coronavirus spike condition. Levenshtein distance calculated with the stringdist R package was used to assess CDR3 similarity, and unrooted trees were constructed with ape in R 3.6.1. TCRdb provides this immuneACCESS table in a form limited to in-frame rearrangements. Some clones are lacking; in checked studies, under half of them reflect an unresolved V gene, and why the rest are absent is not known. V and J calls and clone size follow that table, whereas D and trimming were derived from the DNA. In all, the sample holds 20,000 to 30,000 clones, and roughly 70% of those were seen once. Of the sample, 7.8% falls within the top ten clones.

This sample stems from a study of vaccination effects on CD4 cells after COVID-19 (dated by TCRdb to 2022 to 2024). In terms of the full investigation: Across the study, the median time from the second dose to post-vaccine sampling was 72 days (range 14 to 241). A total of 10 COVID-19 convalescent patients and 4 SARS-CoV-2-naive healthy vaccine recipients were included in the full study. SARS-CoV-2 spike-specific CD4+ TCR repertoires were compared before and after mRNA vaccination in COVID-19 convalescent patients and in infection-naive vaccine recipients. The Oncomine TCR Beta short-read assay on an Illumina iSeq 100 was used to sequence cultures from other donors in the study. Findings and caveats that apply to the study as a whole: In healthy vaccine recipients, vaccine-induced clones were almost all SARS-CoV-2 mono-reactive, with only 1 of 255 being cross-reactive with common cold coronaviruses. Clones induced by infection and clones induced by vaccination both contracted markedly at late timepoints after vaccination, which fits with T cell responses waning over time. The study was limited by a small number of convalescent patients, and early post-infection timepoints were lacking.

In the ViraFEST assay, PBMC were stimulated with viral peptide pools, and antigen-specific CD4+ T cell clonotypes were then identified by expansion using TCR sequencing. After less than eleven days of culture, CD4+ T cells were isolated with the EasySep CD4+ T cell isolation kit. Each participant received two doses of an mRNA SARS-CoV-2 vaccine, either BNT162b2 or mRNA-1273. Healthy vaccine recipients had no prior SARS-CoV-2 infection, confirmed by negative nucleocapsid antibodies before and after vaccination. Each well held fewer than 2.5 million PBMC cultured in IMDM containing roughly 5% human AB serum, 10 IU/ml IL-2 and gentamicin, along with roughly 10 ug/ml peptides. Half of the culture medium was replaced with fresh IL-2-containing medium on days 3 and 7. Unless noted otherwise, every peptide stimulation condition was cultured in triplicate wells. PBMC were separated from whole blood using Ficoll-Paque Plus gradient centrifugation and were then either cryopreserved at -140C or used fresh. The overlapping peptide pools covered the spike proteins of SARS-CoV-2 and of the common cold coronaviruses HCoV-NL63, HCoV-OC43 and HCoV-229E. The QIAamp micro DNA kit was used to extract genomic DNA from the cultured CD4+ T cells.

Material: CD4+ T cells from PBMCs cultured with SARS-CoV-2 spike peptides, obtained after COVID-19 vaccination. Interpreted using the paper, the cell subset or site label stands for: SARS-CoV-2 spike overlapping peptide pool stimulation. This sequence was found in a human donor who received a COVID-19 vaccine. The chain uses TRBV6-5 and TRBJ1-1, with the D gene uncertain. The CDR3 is CASGQERGTEAFF. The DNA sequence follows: TGTGCCAGCGGGCAAGAACGGGGTACTGAAGCTTTCTTT.